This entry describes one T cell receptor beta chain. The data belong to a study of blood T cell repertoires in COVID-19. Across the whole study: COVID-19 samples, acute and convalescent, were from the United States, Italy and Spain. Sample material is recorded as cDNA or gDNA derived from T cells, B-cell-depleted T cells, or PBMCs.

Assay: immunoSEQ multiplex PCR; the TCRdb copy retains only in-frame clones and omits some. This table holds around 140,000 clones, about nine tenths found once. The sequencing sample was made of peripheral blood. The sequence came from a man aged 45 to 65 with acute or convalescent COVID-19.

CDR3 sequence reads: CASSRTDSNQPQHF. The CDR3 DNA is TGTGCCAGCAGCCGGACAGATAGCAATCAGCCCCAGCATTTT. The V and J genes are TRBV11-2 and TRBJ1-5; perhaps TRBD1 as D (6 bases). Germline V gene sequence: CDR1 SGHAT, CDR2 FQNNGV. The CDR3 contains 14 residues. Deletions cut 5 bases from V and 0 bases from J, with 8 bases between. Looking up the rest from reference TRBV11-2 and TRBJ1-5 gives the full variable domain: EAGVAQSPRYKIIEKRQSVAFWCNPISGHATLYWYQQILGQGPKLLIQFQNNGVVDDSQLPKDRFSAERLKGVDSTLKIQPAKLEDSAVYLCASSRTDSNQPQHFGDGTRLSIL.